This entry lists 6 T cell receptor beta chains sequenced from one sample in a study of T cell responses to AZD1222 COVID-19 vaccine. Sequencing used immunoSEQ multiplex PCR; TCRdb keeps in-frame clones, though not all of them. The sample holds 100,000 to 150,000 clones, roughly nine tenths seen once. The sequenced sample was peripheral blood, obtained on day 0 of AZD1222 vaccination. The receptors originated from an adult in good health.

Concerning this clone: One junction end does not reproduce the germline sequence, and a read error may be involved. The rearrangement joins TRBV28 to TRBJ2-4; no firm D call. Germline V gene data show CDR1 as MDHEN and CDR2 as SYDVKM. This CDR3 has 11 residues. CDR3 in amino acids: CASSRPPVLNF. CDR3 in DNA: TGTGCCAGCAGCCGCCCCCCCGTCCTGAACTTC.

This chain links TRBV24-1 with TRBJ1-4; no clear D gene. The CDR3 totals 15 residues. Trimming took 4 bases from V and 7 from J, leaving 15 bases between them. Germline CDR1 and CDR2: KGHDR and SFDVKD. The CDR3 DNA sequence: TGTGCCACCAGTGACCCGAGACTGAGCGGTGAAAAACTGTTTTTT. Translated, it gives CATSDPRLSGEKLFF.

The V call is TRBV29-1, the J call TRBJ2-7; D gene ambiguous. This CDR3 contains 13 residues. The V end was cut by 4 bases, the J end by 1 base, with 11 bases between. In germline, CDR1 is SQVTM, CDR2 ANQGSEA. The CDR3 coding sequence is TGCAGCGTTGTGTCAGGCATTTCCTACGAGCAGTACTTC. This sequence encodes CSVVSGISYEQYF.

This chain links TRBV5-6 with TRBJ1-4; D is unclear. CDR3 length: 13 residues. Trimming took off 6 bases at V and 5 bases at J, with 11 bases between the two ends. Germline V gives CDR1 SGHDT, CDR2 YYEEEE. CDR3 in amino acids: CASTPAGNEKLFF. CDR3 in DNA: TGTGCCAGCACCCCTGCGGGCAATGAAAAACTGTTTTTT. The full variable domain, completed using reference TRBV5-6 and TRBJ1-4, is DAGVTQSPTHLIKTRGQQVTLRCSPKSGHDTVSWYQQALGQGPQFIFQYYEEEERQRGNFPDRFSGHQFPNYSSELNVNALLLGDSALYLCASTPAGNEKLFFGSGTQLSVL.

A single count supports this clone. This chain connects TRBV10-3 to TRBJ2-1, with 8 bases fitting TRBD2. The CDR3 is 14 residues long. With 4 bases clipped from V and 4 bases from J, the junction kept 3 bases outside the gene matches. CDR1 ENHRY and CDR2 SYGVKD come from the germline V gene. In DNA form, the CDR3 reads TGTGCCATCAGTGGGTCGGGGGGGTACAATGAGCAGTTCTTC. Translating gives CAISGSGGYNEQFF.

The chain couples TRBV3-1 (or the pseudogene TRBV3-2) to TRBJ1-1; D is perhaps TRBD1 (5 bases). The CDR3 runs to 14 residues. Trimming shortened V by 4 bases and J by 1 base, and 10 bases separated the two germline ends. Germline loops: CDR1 LGHDT, CDR2 YNNKEL (reference sequence). CDR3 DNA: TGTGCCAGCAGCCCCTCTACAGGGAACACTGAAGCTTTCTTT. Translating it yields CASSPSTGNTEAFF.